The T cell receptor beta chain under discussion was sequenced for a study of post-analysis software for immune sequencing data. Study-wide findings and caveats: Relative to controls, patients had 4 or 5 TRBV segments at higher frequency, with TRBV5-6, TRBV5-1 and TRBV20-1 among these. Pronounced co-clustering by F measure was evident among identically batched samples.

Built from TCR beta cDNA, the libraries had unique molecular identifiers in them. TCRdb re-called the PCR reads through MiXCR, storing one row per CDR3 protein. The table has some 260,000 distinct CDR3 sequences, 35% to 40% seen once. Note on this clonotype: Its antigen is unidentified.

Germline CDR1 reads SGHTA; CDR2 reads FQGNSA. The CDR3 extends over 15 amino acids. Trimming shortened V by 2 bases and J by 3 bases, and 13 bases separated the two germline ends. The specimen sequenced was blood. V and J are TRBV7-2 and TRBJ1-1; TRBD1 might be the D (6 bases). This receptor was taken from a girl aged 5-17 years with multiple sclerosis. This chain's CDR3 is CASSLRIGGHTEAFF. CDR3 bases: TGTGCCAGCAGCTTAAGAATCGGGGGGCACACTGAAGCTTTCTTT. The variable domain in full, completed from reference TRBV7-2 and TRBJ1-1, reads GAGVSQSPSNKVTEKGKDVELRCDPISGHTALYWYRQSLGQGLEFLIYFQGNSAPDKSGLPSDRFSAERTGGSVSTLTIQRTQQEDSAVYLCASSLRIGGHTEAFFGQGTRLTVV.